These T cell receptor beta chains were read from a single sample in a study of blood T cell repertoires in COVID-19. Generated by immunoSEQ multiplex PCR, the TCRdb table keeps only in-frame clones and is missing some. Altogether about 110,000 clones are present, approximately 70% being singletons, with the ten largest covering about 1.8%. Source material: peripheral blood. The receptors shown here come from a woman aged 40 to 55 with acute or convalescent COVID-19. Both conserved end residues are part of each CDR3. The order of the fields is D gene, clone size, J gene, V gene, CDR3 protein, CDR3 DNA. D genes are given only for firm matches. Rows may omit the clone size; those that give it use once, few, many or a size class.

-	-	TRBJ2-3	TRBV5-6	CASSLGGGLSTDTQYF	TGTGCCAGCAGCTTGGGGGGGGGCCTGAGCACAGATACGCAGTATTTT
TRBD1	-	TRBJ1-6	TRBV5-1	CASSLAEGTDNSPLHF	TGCGCCAGCAGCTTGGCCGAGGGGACAGATAATTCACCCCTCCACTTT
-	-	TRBJ1-4	TRBV3-1/TRBV3-2	CASSQQSRDNEKLFF	TGTGCCAGCAGCCAACAAAGCAGGGATAATGAAAAACTGTTTTTT
-	-	TRBJ1-5	TRBV11-2	CASSLVQGLSQPQHF	TGTGCCAGCAGCTTAGTCCAGGGACTTTCCCAGCCCCAGCATTTT
-	once	TRBJ2-7	TRBV28	CASSGFYEQYF	TGTGCCAGCAGCGGGTTCTACGAGCAGTACTTC
-	-	TRBJ1-1	TRBV5-1	CASSLGQLKGDTEAFF	TGCGCCAGCAGCTTGGGGCAGCTAAAGGGGGACACTGAAGCTTTCTTT
TRBD2	-	TRBJ2-1	TRBV29-1	CSGRRGDNEQFF	TGCAGCGGCCGACGGGGGGACAATGAGCAGTTCTTC
-	-	TRBJ2-1	TRBV29-1	CSVVVGAGQNEQFF	TGCAGCGTTGTCGTGGGGGCTGGTCAGAATGAGCAGTTCTTC
TRBD2	-	TRBJ2-2	TRBV19	CASTNLRGTSGGVNTGELFF	TGTGCCAGTACTAACCTACGCGGGACTAGCGGGGGGGTGAACACCGGGGAGCTGTTTTTT
TRBD2	-	TRBJ2-4	TRBV5-7	CASSPGLAGGLAKNIQYF	TGTGCCAGCAGCCCGGGACTAGCGGGGGGGCTAGCCAAAAACATTCAGTACTTC
TRBD1	-	TRBJ2-1	TRBV29-1	CSVNHGTGTYNEQFF	TGCAGCGTTAATCACGGGACAGGGACCTACAATGAGCAGTTCTTC
TRBD1	-	TRBJ1-2	TRBV3-1/TRBV3-2	CASSQGNRGRYYGYTF	TGTGCCAGCAGCCAAGGTAACAGGGGGCGCTACTATGGCTACACCTTC
TRBD1	few	TRBJ2-5	TRBV7-2	CASSLVQGAQETQYF	TGTGCCAGCAGCTTAGTCCAGGGGGCCCAAGAGACCCAGTACTTC
-	-	TRBJ2-7	TRBV18	CASSALGQGSYEQYF	TGTGCCAGCTCTGCCTTAGGGCAGGGATCCTACGAGCAGTACTTC
-	-	TRBJ2-3	TRBV5-4	CASSFGGLPMSDTQYF	TGTGCCAGCAGCTTTGGAGGACTCCCTATGTCAGATACGCAGTATTTT
TRBD1	-	TRBJ2-2	TRBV3-1/TRBV3-2	CASKGQANTGELFF	TGTGCCAGCAAAGGACAGGCGAACACCGGGGAGCTGTTTTTT
-	-	TRBJ2-1	TRBV2	CASSLQDPSYNEQFF	TGTGCCAGCAGTTTACAGGACCCCTCCTACAATGAGCAGTTCTTC
-	few	TRBJ2-2	TRBV28	CASTHREVDSGELFF	TGTGCCAGCACCCACAGGGAAGTAGACTCCGGGGAGCTGTTTTTT
TRBD1	-	TRBJ1-2	TRBV5-1	CASRVGTGGSYTF	TGCGCCAGCAGGGTCGGGACAGGGGGAAGCTACACCTTC
-	-	TRBJ2-3	TRBV30	CAWRRGGDTQYF	TGTGCCTGGAGGAGGGGGGGAGATACGCAGTATTTT
-	-	TRBJ1-2	TRBV28	CASSLGRDYGYTF	TGTGCCAGCAGTTTAGGCAGGGACTATGGCTACACCTTC
TRBD1	-	TRBJ1-2	TRBV25-1	CASSAGTGYTGYTF	TGTGCCAGCAGTGCCGGGACAGGGTACACTGGCTACACCTTC
-	-	TRBJ2-3	TRBV28	CASSLLNTDTQYF	TGTGCCAGCAGTTTACTTAACACAGATACGCAGTATTTT
-	-	TRBJ1-1	TRBV27	CATSRLHANTEAFF	TGTGCCACCTCCAGGTTACACGCGAACACTGAAGCTTTCTTT
-	-	TRBJ1-1	TRBV5-4	CASSLPLGAGTEAFF	TGTGCCAGCAGCCTTCCCCTAGGGGCAGGCACTGAAGCTTTCTTT
TRBD1	-	TRBJ2-7	TRBV11-3	CASSFRQGYEQYF	TGTGCCAGCAGCTTTCGACAGGGCTACGAGCAGTACTTC
-	-	TRBJ1-2	TRBV7-2	CASIPAPQGNYGYTF	TGTGCCAGCATCCCAGCCCCCCAGGGGAACTATGGCTACACCTTC
TRBD1	-	TRBJ2-7	TRBV5-4	CASSPGQGASSYEQYF	TGTGCCAGCAGCCCCGGACAGGGGGCAAGCTCCTACGAGCAGTACTTC
-	-	TRBJ2-3	TRBV7-9	CASSPPRGRGADTQYF	TGTGCCAGCAGCCCCCCCAGGGGCCGAGGGGCAGATACGCAGTATTTT
TRBD1	-	TRBJ2-2	TRBV19	CASRRTGNTYGELFF	TGTGCCAGTCGCCGGACAGGGAATACCTACGGGGAGCTGTTTTTT
-	few	TRBJ1-5	TRBV6-2/TRBV6-3	CASSFTGNQPQHF	TGTGCCAGCAGCTTTACAGGGAATCAGCCCCAGCATTTT
-	-	TRBJ2-3	TRBV5-1	CASSASPTDTQYF	TGCGCCAGCAGTGCTAGCCCTACAGATACGCAGTATTTT
TRBD2	few	TRBJ2-5	TRBV7-2	CASSINLGLGETQYF	TGTGCCAGCAGCATTAATTTGGGACTAGGGGAGACCCAGTACTTC
-	-	TRBJ2-3	TRBV27	CASERLADTQYF	TGTGCCAGCGAAAGACTGGCAGATACGCAGTATTTT
-	-	TRBJ2-7	TRBV6-5	CASSYLRGYEQYF	TGTGCCAGCAGTTACTTACGGGGCTACGAGCAGTACTTC
-	few	TRBJ1-3	TRBV12-5	CASGSESSGAGNTIYF	TGTGCTAGTGGTTCCGAATCTTCAGGGGCGGGAAACACCATATATTTT
-	-	TRBJ2-1	TRBV6-5	CASRPTGYEQFF	TGTGCCAGCAGGCCTACAGGGTATGAGCAGTTCTTC
-	once	TRBJ1-5	TRBV6-5	CASSYSTGYSNQPQHF	TGTGCCAGCAGTTACTCGACAGGTTATAGCAATCAGCCCCAGCATTTT
TRBD1	-	TRBJ1-2	TRBV28	CASKKGANSNYGYTF	TGTGCCAGCAAGAAGGGGGCGAATTCTAACTATGGCTACACCTTC
-	-	TRBJ2-7	TRBV27	CASKEAFPSSYEQYF	TGTGCCAGCAAGGAGGCTTTTCCAAGCTCCTACGAGCAGTACTTC
TRBD2	-	TRBJ2-7	TRBV10-2	CASSEYGGGFYEQYF	TGCGCCAGCAGTGAGTACGGGGGGGGCTTTTACGAGCAGTACTTC
-	-	TRBJ1-2	TRBV19	CASSNRETNYGYTF	TGTGCCAGTAGTAACAGGGAGACTAACTATGGCTACACCTTC
-	-	TRBJ1-1	TRBV28	CASSFSREAFF	TGTGCCAGCAGTTTCTCTAGGGAAGCTTTCTTT
-	-	TRBJ1-4	TRBV29-1	CSVVGGDNEKLFF	TGCAGCGTTGTCGGGGGGGATAATGAAAAACTGTTTTTT